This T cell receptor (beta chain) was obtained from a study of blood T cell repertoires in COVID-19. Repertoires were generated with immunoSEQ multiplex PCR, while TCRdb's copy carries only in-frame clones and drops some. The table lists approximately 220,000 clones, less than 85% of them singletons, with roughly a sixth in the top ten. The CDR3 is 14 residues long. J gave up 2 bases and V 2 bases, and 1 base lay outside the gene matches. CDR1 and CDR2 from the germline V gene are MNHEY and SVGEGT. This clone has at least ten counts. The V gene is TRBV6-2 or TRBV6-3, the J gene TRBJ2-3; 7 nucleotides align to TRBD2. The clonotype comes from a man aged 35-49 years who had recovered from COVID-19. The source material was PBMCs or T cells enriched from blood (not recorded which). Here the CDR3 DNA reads TGTGCCAGCAGTTACGGGAGGGCCACAGATACGCAGTATTTT. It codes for CASSYGRATDTQYF.